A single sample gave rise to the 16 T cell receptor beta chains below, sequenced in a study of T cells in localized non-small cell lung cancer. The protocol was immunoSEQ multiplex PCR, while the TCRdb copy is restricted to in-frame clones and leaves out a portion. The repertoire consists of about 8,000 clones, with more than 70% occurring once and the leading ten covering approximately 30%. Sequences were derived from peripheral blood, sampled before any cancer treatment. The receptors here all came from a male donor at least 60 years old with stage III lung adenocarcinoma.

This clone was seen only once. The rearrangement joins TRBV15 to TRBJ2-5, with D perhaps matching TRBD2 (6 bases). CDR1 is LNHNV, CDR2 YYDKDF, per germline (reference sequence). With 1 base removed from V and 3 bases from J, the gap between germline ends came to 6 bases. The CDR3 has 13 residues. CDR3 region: CATSRGGEETQYF. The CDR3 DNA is TGTGCCACCAGCAGAGGGGGGGAAGAGACCCAGTACTTC. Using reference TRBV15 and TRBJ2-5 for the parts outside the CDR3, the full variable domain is DAMVIQNPRYQVTQFGKPVTLSCSQTLNHNVMYWYQQKSSQAPKLLFHYYDKDFNNEADTPDNFQSRRPNTSFCFLDIRSPGLGDTAMYLCATSRGGEETQYFGPGTRLLVL.

The chain's CDR3 is CASSLRSGGAEEQYF. The CDR3 DNA is TGTGCCAGCAGCTTAAGAAGCGGGGGGGCGGAGGAGCAGTACTTC. The chain uses TRBV7-2 and TRBJ2-7; the match to TRBD2 covers 10 bases. The trim removed 2 bases at V and 7 bases at J, leaving 8 bases unmatched. The CDR3 totals 15 residues. The germline V gene encodes CDR1 SGHTA and CDR2 FQGNSA.

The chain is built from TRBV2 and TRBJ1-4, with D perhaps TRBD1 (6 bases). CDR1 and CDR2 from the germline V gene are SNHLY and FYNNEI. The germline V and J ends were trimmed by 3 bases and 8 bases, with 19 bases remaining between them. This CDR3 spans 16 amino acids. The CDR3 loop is CASSEGTSSRVEKLFF. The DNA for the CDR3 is TGTGCCAGCAGTGAGGGGACATCGAGTCGTGTAGAAAAACTGTTTTTT.

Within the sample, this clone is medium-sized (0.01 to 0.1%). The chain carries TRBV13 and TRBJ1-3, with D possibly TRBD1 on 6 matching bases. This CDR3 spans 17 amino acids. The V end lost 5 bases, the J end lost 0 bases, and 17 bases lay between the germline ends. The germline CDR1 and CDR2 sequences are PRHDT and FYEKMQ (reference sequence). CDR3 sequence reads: CASSLLQGIHSGNTIYF. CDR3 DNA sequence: TGTGCCAGCAGCCTCTTACAGGGAATTCACTCTGGAAACACCATATATTTT.

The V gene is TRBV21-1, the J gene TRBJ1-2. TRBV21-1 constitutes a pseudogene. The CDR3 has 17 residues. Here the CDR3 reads CAKLAGDHYSTNYGYTF. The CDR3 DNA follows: TGTGCCAAACTGGCTGGCGATCATTATTCTACTAACTATGGCTACACCTTC.

The CDR3 sequence: CASSQARQGIRNGYTF. CDR3 nucleotides: TGTGCCAGCAGCCAAGCAAGACAGGGGATAAGGAATGGCTACACCTTC. V is TRBV4-2 and J is TRBJ1-2; TRBD1 aligns across 8 bases. V shed 1 base, J shed 6 bases, and the junction held 10 bases outside the gene matches. The CDR3 consists of 16 residues. Per germline, CDR1 LGHNA and CDR2 YNFKEQ.

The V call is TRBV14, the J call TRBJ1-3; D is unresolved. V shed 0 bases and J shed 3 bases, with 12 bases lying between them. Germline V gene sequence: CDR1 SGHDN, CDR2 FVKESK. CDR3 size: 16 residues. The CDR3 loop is CASSQDPPGVGNTIYF. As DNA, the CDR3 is TGTGCCAGCAGCCAAGACCCACCGGGAGTTGGAAACACCATATATTTT. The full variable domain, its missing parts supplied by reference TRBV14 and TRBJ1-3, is EAGVTQFPSHSVIEKGQTVTLRCDPISGHDNLYWYRRVMGKEIKFLLHFVKESKQDESGMPNNRFLAERTGGTYSTLKVQPAELEDSGVYFCASSQDPPGVGNTIYFGEGSWLTVV.

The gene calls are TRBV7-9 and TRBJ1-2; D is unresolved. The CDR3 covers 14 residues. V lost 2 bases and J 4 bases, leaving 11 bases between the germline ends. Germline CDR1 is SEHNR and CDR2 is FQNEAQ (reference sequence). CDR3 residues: CASSLIGLGYGYTF. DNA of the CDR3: TGTGCCAGCAGCTTAATAGGGCTCGGCTATGGCTACACCTTC.

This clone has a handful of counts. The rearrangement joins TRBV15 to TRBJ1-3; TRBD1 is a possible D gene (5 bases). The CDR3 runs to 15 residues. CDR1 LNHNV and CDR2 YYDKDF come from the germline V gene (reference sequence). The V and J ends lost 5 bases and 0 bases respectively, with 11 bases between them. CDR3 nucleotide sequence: TGTGCCACCAGCTCCGAGGGGAGCTCTGGAAACACCATATATTTT. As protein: CATSSEGSSGNTIYF.

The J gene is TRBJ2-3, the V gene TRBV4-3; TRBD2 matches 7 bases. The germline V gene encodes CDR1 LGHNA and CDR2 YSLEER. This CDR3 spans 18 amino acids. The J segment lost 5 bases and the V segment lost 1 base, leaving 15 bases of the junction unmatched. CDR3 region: CASSQVGVRRELRDTQYF. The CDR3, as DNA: TGCGCCAGCAGCCAAGTGGGGGTAAGGCGGGAGCTTAGAGATACGCAGTATTTT.

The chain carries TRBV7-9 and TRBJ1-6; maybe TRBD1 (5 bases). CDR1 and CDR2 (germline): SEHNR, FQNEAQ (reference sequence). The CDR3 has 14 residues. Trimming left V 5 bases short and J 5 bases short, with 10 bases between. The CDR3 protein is CASSPGTDNSPLHF. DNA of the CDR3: TGTGCCAGCAGCCCCGGGACGGATAATTCACCCCTCCACTTT.

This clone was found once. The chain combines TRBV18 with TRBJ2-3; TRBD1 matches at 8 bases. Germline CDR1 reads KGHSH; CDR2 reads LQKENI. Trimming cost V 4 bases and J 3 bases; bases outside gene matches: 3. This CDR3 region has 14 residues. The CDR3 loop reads CASSQGQGTDTQYF. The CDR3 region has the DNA TGTGCCAGCTCACAAGGACAGGGTACAGATACGCAGTATTTT.

DNA of the CDR3: TGTGCCAGCAGCTTAGCTGGCAACAATTCACCCCTCCACTTT. It yields the protein CASSLAGNNSPLHF. This chain connects TRBV7-9 to TRBJ1-6; D unresolved. Germline values: CDR1 SEHNR, CDR2 FQNEAQ (reference sequence). The germline V and J ends were trimmed by 0 bases and 7 bases, with 7 bases remaining between them. This CDR3 spans 14 amino acids.

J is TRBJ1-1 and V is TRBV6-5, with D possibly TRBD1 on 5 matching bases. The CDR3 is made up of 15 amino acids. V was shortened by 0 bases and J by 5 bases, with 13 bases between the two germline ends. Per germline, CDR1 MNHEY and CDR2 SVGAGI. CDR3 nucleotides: TGTGCCAGCAGTTACTCCGAGGGGATAAGGACTGAAGCTTTCTTT. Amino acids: CASSYSEGIRTEAFF.

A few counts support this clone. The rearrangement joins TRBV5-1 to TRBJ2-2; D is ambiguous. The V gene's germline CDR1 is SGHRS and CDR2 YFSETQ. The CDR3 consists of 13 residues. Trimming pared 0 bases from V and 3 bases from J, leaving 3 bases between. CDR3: CASSLEYTGELFF. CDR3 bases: TGCGCCAGCAGCTTGGAGTACACCGGGGAGCTGTTTTTT.

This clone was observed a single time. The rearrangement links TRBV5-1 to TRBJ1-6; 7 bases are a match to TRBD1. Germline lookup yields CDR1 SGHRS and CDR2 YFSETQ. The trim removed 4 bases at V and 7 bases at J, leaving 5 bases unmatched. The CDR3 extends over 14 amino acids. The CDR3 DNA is TGCGCCAGCAGCCGCGGGACAGTAAATTCACCCCTCCACTTT. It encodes CASSRGTVNSPLHF. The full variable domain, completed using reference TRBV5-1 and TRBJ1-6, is KAGVTQTPRYLIKTRGQQVTLSCSPISGHRSVSWYQQTPGQGLQFLFEYFSETQRNKGNFPGRFSGRQFSNSRSEMNVSTLELGDSALYLCASSRGTVNSPLHFGNGTRLTVT.